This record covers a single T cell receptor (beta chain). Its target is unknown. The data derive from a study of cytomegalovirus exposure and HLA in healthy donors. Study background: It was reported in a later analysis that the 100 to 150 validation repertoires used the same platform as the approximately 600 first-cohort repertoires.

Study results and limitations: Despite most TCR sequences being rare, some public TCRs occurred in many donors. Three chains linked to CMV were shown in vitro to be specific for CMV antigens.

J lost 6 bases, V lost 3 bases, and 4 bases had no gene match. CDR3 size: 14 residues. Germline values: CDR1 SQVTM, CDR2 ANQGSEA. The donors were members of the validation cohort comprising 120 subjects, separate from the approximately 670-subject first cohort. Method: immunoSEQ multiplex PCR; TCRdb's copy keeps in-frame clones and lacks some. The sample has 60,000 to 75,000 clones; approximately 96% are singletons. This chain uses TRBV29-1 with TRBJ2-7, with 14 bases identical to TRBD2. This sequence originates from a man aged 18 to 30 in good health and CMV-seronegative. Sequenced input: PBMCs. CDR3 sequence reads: CSVDEGTSGSEQYF. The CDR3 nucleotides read TGCAGCGTTGATGAGGGGACTAGCGGGAGCGAGCAGTACTTC.